This TCR beta chain was identified in a study of HIV-infected children after antiretroviral therapy interruption. Study summary: Weeks 0, 12, interruption end (24 or 48), and about 3 years post-study gave interruption-arm samples. Continuous-treatment samples came from weeks 0, 48 and 150. Findings of the study overall: Naive CD4+ Gini coefficient rose by interruption end, suggesting clonal expansion.

Deletions cut 4 bases from V and 6 bases from J, with 15 bases between. Germline V gives CDR1 SEHNR, CDR2 FQNEAQ (reference sequence). The CDR3 totals 14 residues. The treatment is: PENTA 11 planned treatment interruption arm or continuous ART arm. At least 5 million viable PBMCs were required per cryopreserved sample. RNA-based 3' RACE libraries used unique molecular identifiers. TCRdb re-analysed the 3' RACE reads in MiXCR, keeping a single row per CDR3 protein. The data contain approximately 89,000 distinct CDR3 sequences, approximately 6.9% of them singletons. This clonotype was observed at least ten times. Its antigen is currently unknown.

The receptor was derived from a pool of human donors with HIV. This chain uses TRBV7-9 with TRBJ1-2, with D unclear. The sequenced sample was CD45RA+ CD4+ T cells from PBMCs, pooled from several time points, obtained from a donor given antiretroviral therapy, either interrupted or continuous. Subset in this sample: naive CD4+ CD45RA+ CD45RO- T cells. The CDR3 loop is CASSSREWGDGYTF. Written as DNA, the CDR3 is TGTGCCAGCAGCTCGCGGGAGTGGGGAGATGGCTACACCTTC.